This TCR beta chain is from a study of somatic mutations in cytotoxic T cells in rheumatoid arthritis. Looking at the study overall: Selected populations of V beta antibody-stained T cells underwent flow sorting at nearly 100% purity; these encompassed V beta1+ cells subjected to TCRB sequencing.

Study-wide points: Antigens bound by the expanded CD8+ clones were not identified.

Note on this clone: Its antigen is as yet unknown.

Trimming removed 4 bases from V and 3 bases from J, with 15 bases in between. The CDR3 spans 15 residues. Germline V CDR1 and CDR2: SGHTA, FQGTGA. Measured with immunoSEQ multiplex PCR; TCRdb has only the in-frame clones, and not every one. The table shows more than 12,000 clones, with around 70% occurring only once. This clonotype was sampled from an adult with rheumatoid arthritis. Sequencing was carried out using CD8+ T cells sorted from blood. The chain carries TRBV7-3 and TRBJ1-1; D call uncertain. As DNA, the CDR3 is TGTGCCAGCAGCTCAGACGGAGGAGGCTACACTGAAGCTTTCTTT. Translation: CASSSDGGGYTEAFF.